This T cell receptor (beta chain) was sequenced during a study of cytomegalovirus exposure and HLA in healthy donors. Study observations and caveats: Reports indicated that the classifier achieved high specificity and sensitivity in diagnosing cytomegalovirus status. A prior analysis recorded that most TCR beta V segments were productive about 90% or about 30% of the time. Later examination showed HLA-associated TCR beta chains had greater clonal expansion than equally common others.

Vbeta (60) and Jbeta (13) primers were used in the PCR. Clones were read by immunoSEQ multiplex PCR, and TCRdb kept only the in-frame ones, dropping some. Of 250,000 to 350,000 clones listed, 86% are singletons. Each donor's status was that of a healthy bone marrow donor. The germline CDR1 and CDR2 sequences are MNHNS and SASEGT. Trimming cost V 8 bases and J 6 bases; bases outside gene matches: 10. This CDR3 has 13 residues. A remark on this clone: What it binds is unknown.

The sample comprised PBMCs. The genes are TRBV6-1 and TRBJ2-7, with 7 bases aligning to TRBD1. The receptor comes from a man between 40 and 49 years old in good health and CMV-seropositive. CDR3 region: CASLPTGTGEQYF. The CDR3 coding sequence is TGTGCCAGCCTACCGACAGGGACCGGCGAGCAGTACTTC.